This T cell receptor (beta chain) was profiled in a study of beta chain features in type 1 diabetes (dated by TCRdb to between 2017 and 2018). A note on the overall study: Mean age, gender distribution, total cell number and subset yield were not different between patients and healthy donors. A total of roughly 99,000,000 sorted cells were examined across all samples, and the number of cells per subset was strongly correlated with RNA yield. In the study, recently diagnosed type 1 diabetes patients and matched healthy donors were compared on the TCRB repertoires of their sorted circulating CD4+ T cell subsets. Naive and central memory subsets were obtained from all 28 donors, but regulatory and stem cell-like memory subsets were isolated from only 8 patients and 8 healthy donors. Summary of the overall study and its limitations: At VDJ recombination sites, patients with type 1 diabetes made fewer insertions and deleted more nucleotides, a pattern implying thymic rearrangement abnormalities. PCR may preferentially amplify shorter templates, but because patient and control samples were amplified and corrected together, any resulting skew would affect both groups equally. The naive, central memory and regulatory TCRB repertoires appeared to resemble one another more closely among patients than among healthy donors. Because cDNA was sequenced instead of genomic DNA, highly expressing activated cells could be over-represented, though the groups showed no difference in activation or CD3 levels. Because the HLA sub-analyses included only small numbers of individuals, any influence of HLA type on TCRB rearrangement was left unresolved. Type 1 diabetes patients showed a moderate but significant shortening of TCRB CDR3 length in all four CD4+ subsets.

The High Capacity cDNA Reverse Transcription Kit was used to reverse transcribe all of the isolated RNA, meaning that expressed TCRB transcripts were what got sequenced. Deep immunoSEQ sequencing was applied to naive, central memory and regulatory T cell samples, giving an average of around 3.8 million total reads per sample. After sorted cells were lysed in RLT buffer, RNA was extracted with DNase-treated RNeasy Micro or Mini kits, with the choice depending on cell number. Each cell subset was processed separately to prevent cross-contamination, with patient and healthy donor samples processed together. The immunoSEQ multiplex PCR was used to amplify TCRB sequences from cDNA, yielding 87-bp fragments that span the CDR3 region. The amplicons were sequenced using the Illumina HiSeq platform. In the paper's pipeline: PCR bias was corrected computationally using synthetic template baselines, and reads within Hamming distance 2 were collapsed, with unmergeable singletons discarded. Reads were aligned to IMGT to assign V, D and J genes, CDR3 length, and insertions or deletions at six rearrangement sites. Clonotype counts were normalized to sorted cell number within each subset before computing true diversity and Gini coefficients with the tcR R package. Repertoire sharing was quantified using the overlap coefficient calculated on TCRB nucleotide sequences. TCRdb took this table from immuneACCESS and kept in-frame rearrangements with V and J called. Such tables lack part of the clones; where checked against another copy, unresolved V genes explain under half of the gap, and the rest is unexplained. The DNA gave D and trimming, while V, J and clone size come from that table. Present in this sample are under 350,000 clones, around 7.8% of which were seen just once. Clones ranked in the top ten supply 1% of the sample.

This clone occurred a few times. The antigen this receptor binds is unknown. It has no much larger one-base neighbor in the sample; base qualities were not kept. The CDR3 runs 19 residues from the cysteine to the phenylalanine. Only the CDR3 DNA is retained, 57 bases long and in frame from the first base. V and J lose 3 bases and 0 bases, and a span of 21 bases separates them. CDR1 and CDR2 are drawn from the germline V gene: LGHNA, YNFKEQ. Each donor gave one peripheral blood draw, averaging around 120 mL, which was collected into heparinised tubes. Naive, central memory, regulatory and stem cell-like memory CD4+ T cells were sorted on a BD FACSAria II using a panel including CD45RO, CCR7, CD25, CD127, CD95 and CD27. A purity above 98% was achieved for all sorted populations. PBMCs were separated immediately by Lymphoprep density gradient centrifugation and were stained directly, without being cultured. To minimize batch effects, samples were stained and sorted in pairs, one healthy donor with one patient per experiment.

This receptor was obtained from a woman between 18 and 30 years old in good health. The sequenced sample consisted of central memory CD4+ T cells from blood. Here the chain combines TRBV4-2 and TRBJ1-5; the best D guess is TRBD1, with 6 bases matching. The CDR3 in this case is CASSQEAYRDGDSNQPQHF. The DNA sequence is TGTGCCAGCAGCCAGGAAGCTTACAGGGATGGGGATAGCAATCAGCCCCAGCATTTT.